Each of the 26 T cell receptor beta chains below was sequenced from the same sample in a study of blood T cell repertoires in COVID-19 (dated by TCRdb to the early 2020s). Libraries were built with the immunoSEQ multiplex PCR assay. This is the immuneACCESS table as TCRdb keeps it, with only in-frame sequences that have V and J called. A part of the clones is gone; compared with another copy, unresolved V genes explain less than half, and the rest is unexplained. In this sample the table shows 150,000 to 200,000 clones, roughly 80% of which occur a single time. The top ten clonotypes cover approximately 2.6% of the sample. The source material was peripheral blood. These TCRs come from a man between 65 and 85 years old with acute or convalescent COVID-19.

The chain carries TRBV29-1 and TRBJ2-5; perhaps TRBD2 as D (7 bases). The germline gives CDR1 SQVTM, CDR2 ANQGSEA. The V end was cut by 3 bases, the J end by 4 bases, with 12 bases between. The CDR3 is made up of 13 amino acids. The CDR3 is CSVDGGGGETQYF. The CDR3 DNA reads TGCAGCGTTGATGGGGGAGGGGGAGAGACCCAGTACTTC.

With respect to this clone: This sample also contains other DNA sequences that code for the same CDR3. The V and J genes are TRBV5-5 and TRBJ2-2; D is possibly TRBD1 (5 bases). The germline V gene has CDR1 SGHKS and CDR2 YYEKEE (reference sequence). V was cut by 0 bases and J by 5 bases, with 8 bases left in between. This CDR3 comprises 14 residues. DNA of the CDR3: TGTGCCAGCAGCTTGGTCGCAGGGACCGGGGAGCTGTTTTTT. Encoded protein: CASSLVAGTGELFF. Full variable domain (rest looked up from reference TRBV5-5 and TRBJ2-2): DAGVTQSPTHLIKTRGQQVTLRCSPISGHKSVSWYQQVLGQGPQFIFQYYEKEERGRGNFPDRFSARQFPNYSSELNVNALLLGDSALYLCASSLVAGTGELFFGEGSRLTVL.

This clone appeared a single time. The gene calls are TRBV10-2 and TRBJ2-1, with 11 bases that match TRBD2. Trimming took 10 bases from V and 2 from J; bases not matched to a gene: 7. Germline V gives CDR1 WSHSY, CDR2 SAAADI. There are 15 residues in the CDR3. CDR3 in amino acids: CATRIAGGTYNEQFF. For the CDR3, the DNA is TGCGCCACAAGAATAGCGGGGGGGACCTACAATGAGCAGTTCTTC.

This chain connects TRBV6-5 to TRBJ2-1, with D possibly being TRBD1 (6 bases). The CDR3 loop spans 13 amino acids. Germline V CDR1 and CDR2: MNHEY, SVGAGI. Trimming shortened V by 6 bases and J by 6 bases, and 12 bases separated the two germline ends. The CDR3 reads CASRLTGINEQFF. As DNA, the CDR3 is TGTGCCAGCAGATTGACAGGTATCAATGAGCAGTTCTTC.

This clone was seen ten or more times. V gene TRBV7-8 combines with J gene TRBJ2-7; 8 bases agree with TRBD2. The CDR3 extends over 19 amino acids. Per the germline V gene, CDR1 is SGHVS and CDR2 is FQNEAQ. V lost 1 base to trimming and J lost 2 bases; unmatched junction nucleotides: 16. Here the CDR3 DNA reads TGTGCCAGCAGCTTAGAAATCGGTAAACGCGCGGGAGGTACCTACGAGCAGTACTTC. Translating gives CASSLEIGKRAGGTYEQYF.

V usage is TRBV11-2 and J usage is TRBJ1-2; D not resolved. From germline, CDR1 is SGHAT and CDR2 FQNNGV. Trimming removed 0 bases at V and 6 bases at J, with 11 bases between. The CDR3 contains 14 residues. Here the CDR3 reads CASSLDVGDDGYTF. CDR3 in DNA: TGTGCCAGCAGCTTAGACGTCGGAGATGATGGCTACACCTTC.

V is TRBV20-1 and J is TRBJ2-1, with no clear D. The CDR3 totals 11 residues. Trimming stripped 4 bases from V and 10 bases from J, with 11 bases between. From germline, CDR1 is DFQATT and CDR2 SNEGSKA (reference sequence). The CDR3 sequence is CSAMTTREQFF. The CDR3 nucleotides are TGCAGTGCTATGACGACCAGGGAGCAGTTCTTC.

This chain connects TRBV27 to TRBJ1-2, with 11 nucleotides matching TRBD1. V shed 5 bases and J 4 bases; nucleotides not matched to a gene: 0. Germline V gene data show CDR1 as MNHEY and CDR2 as SMNVEV (reference sequence). The CDR3 runs to 13 residues. CDR3 sequence: CASSGTGGYGYTF. In nucleotides, the CDR3 is TGTGCCAGCAGTGGGACAGGGGGCTATGGCTACACCTTC.

This chain uses TRBV7-2 with TRBJ1-3; D is undetermined. The CDR3 consists of 16 residues. Germline loops: CDR1 SGHTA, CDR2 FQGNSA. Trimming left V 3 bases short and J 4 bases short, with 16 bases between. Here the CDR3 reads CASSFGLGGSGNTIYF. CDR3 sequence (DNA): TGTGCCAGCAGCTTTGGTTTAGGAGGATCGGGAAACACCATATATTTT. Together with reference TRBV7-2 and TRBJ1-3, the CDR3 gives the full variable domain: GAGVSQSPSNKVTEKGKDVELRCDPISGHTALYWYRQSLGQGLEFLIYFQGNSAPDKSGLPSDRFSAERTGGSVSTLTIQRTQQEDSAVYLCASSFGLGGSGNTIYFGEGSWLTVV.

The chain uses TRBV5-6 and TRBJ2-6; the D gene is possibly TRBD1 (6 bases). Trimming removed 2 bases from V and 1 base from J, with 7 bases in between. Germline V gene lookup returns CDR1 SGHDT and CDR2 YYEEEE. The CDR3 runs to 15 residues. CDR3 loop: CASSLQGSGANVLTF. CDR3 nucleotides: TGTGCCAGCAGCTTACAGGGTTCTGGGGCCAACGTCCTGACTTTC.

The chain links TRBV11-2 to TRBJ1-5; 8 bases are shared with TRBD1. This CDR3 spans 15 amino acids. V was pared by 5 bases and J by 5 bases, with 8 bases of the junction left unmatched. CDR1 and CDR2 (germline): SGHAT, FQNNGV. This chain's CDR3 is CASSPRQGRDQPQHF. The DNA for the CDR3 is TGTGCCAGCAGCCCTCGACAGGGGAGGGATCAGCCCCAGCATTTT.

This clone occurred many times. The CDR3 region has the DNA TGTGCCAGCAGTTTGCCGGGACAGGTCAACACTGAAGCTTTCTTT. Protein product: CASSLPGQVNTEAFF. The chain employs TRBV6-5 and TRBJ1-1, with 8 bases identical to TRBD1. Trimming took 4 bases from V and 2 from J; bases not matched to a gene: 6. The germline CDR1 and CDR2 sequences are MNHEY and SVGAGI. CDR3 size: 15 residues.

The CDR3 DNA sequence: TGTGCCAGCTCACCGGGGGCAGGGCAAGCTTACGAGCAGTACTTC. It translates to CASSPGAGQAYEQYF. This rearrangement joins TRBV18 to TRBJ2-7; possibly TRBD1 for D (6 bases). Germline V gives CDR1 KGHSH, CDR2 LQKENI. CDR3 size: 15 residues. Trimming stripped 3 bases from V and 4 bases from J, with 16 bases between.

This chain links TRBV19 with TRBJ2-7; D gene unclear. CDR3 length: 11 amino acids. CDR1 is LNHDA, CDR2 SQIVND, per germline (reference sequence). V lost 3 bases, J lost 9 bases, and 9 bases lay in between. For the CDR3, the DNA is TGTGCCAGTAGTATCCCCCGAGGGCAGTACTTC. This gives the protein CASSIPRGQYF.

This chain connects TRBV7-8 to TRBJ1-2; 11 bases are shared with TRBD1. V shed 4 bases and J 5 bases; nucleotides not matched to a gene: 9. The CDR3 runs to 16 residues. Germline V CDR1 and CDR2: SGHVS, FQNEAQ. The CDR3 spells CASSSRTGGYFYGYTF. The CDR3 coding sequence is TGTGCCAGCAGCTCTAGGACAGGGGGCTATTTTTATGGCTACACCTTC.

The chain joins TRBV24-1 to TRBJ2-7; 7 positions agree with TRBD1. The germline gives CDR1 KGHDR, CDR2 SFDVKD. With V trimmed by 4 bases and J by 4 bases, 9 bases remained unmatched. This CDR3 spans 15 amino acids. CDR3 protein: CATSDTRQGGYEQYF. As DNA, the CDR3 is TGTGCCACCAGTGACACCCGACAGGGTGGTTACGAGCAGTACTTC.

The rearrangement links TRBV23-1 to TRBJ1-2; D gene unclear. TRBV23-1 is noted as an ORF with a role that remains uncertain. V lost 4 bases to trimming and J lost 8 bases, with 14 bases between them. This CDR3 is built from 13 residues. CDR3 residues: CASSPQWWQGYTF. DNA for the CDR3: TGCGCCAGCAGTCCTCAGTGGTGGCAGGGCTACACCTTC.

The rearrangement links TRBV7-6 to TRBJ1-1; the D gene is possibly TRBD1 (6 bases). Between the trimmed V and J ends, which lost 5 bases and 5 bases, there was a span of 9 bases. The CDR3 contains 12 residues. Germline CDR1 and CDR2: SGHVS and FNYEAQ. The CDR3 nucleotides are TGTGCCAGCAGCGGAACAGGGACTGAAGCTTTCTTT. It encodes CASSGTGTEAFF.

The chain has TRBV7-9 and TRBJ2-3; 15 bases fit TRBD2. Looked up from germline, CDR1 is SEHNR and CDR2 is FQNEAQ (reference sequence). Trimming cost V 7 bases and J 5 bases; bases outside gene matches: 4. This CDR3 has 15 amino acids. The CDR3 protein is CASTTGLAGGDTQYF. Written as DNA, the CDR3 is TGTGCCAGCACCACGGGACTAGCGGGAGGAGATACGCAGTATTTT.

V and J are TRBV5-4 and TRBJ2-7; 12 nucleotides agree with TRBD2. Trimming removed 4 bases from V and 5 bases from J; junction bases left unmatched: 7. Germline CDR1 SGHNT, CDR2 YYREEE (reference sequence). CDR3 length equals 15 residues. The CDR3: CASSLPTSGRNEQYF. CDR3 sequence (DNA): TGTGCCAGCAGCCTTCCGACTAGCGGGAGAAACGAGCAGTACTTC. Full variable domain (missing parts from reference TRBV5-4 and TRBJ2-7): ETGVTQSPTHLIKTRGQQVTLRCSSQSGHNTVSWYQQALGQGPQFIFQYYREEENGRGNFPPRFSGLQFPNYSSELNVNALELDDSALYLCASSLPTSGRNEQYFGPGTRLTVT.

This clone was seen only a few times. CDR3 sequence reads: CASSLSGGGTEAFF. The CDR3 DNA reads as TGCGCCAGCAGCTTGTCCGGGGGAGGCACTGAAGCTTTCTTT. V and J are TRBV5-1 and TRBJ1-1; perhaps TRBD1 as D (5 bases). The CDR3 consists of 14 residues. Trimming shortened V by 1 base and J by 4 bases, and 11 bases separated the two germline ends. CDR1 SGHRS and CDR2 YFSETQ come from the germline V gene.

The chain has TRBV5-4 and TRBJ2-4; 7 bases match TRBD1. Germline V gene data show CDR1 as SGHNT and CDR2 as YYREEE (reference sequence). Trimming at V came to 4 bases and at J to 0 bases, leaving 7 bases not matched to a gene. The CDR3 contains 16 residues. Here the CDR3 reads CASSPTGNRAKNIQYF. The CDR3 DNA sequence: TGTGCCAGCAGCCCGACAGGGAATCGAGCCAAAAACATTCAGTACTTC. Supplemented by reference TRBV5-4 and TRBJ2-4, the full variable domain reads ETGVTQSPTHLIKTRGQQVTLRCSSQSGHNTVSWYQQALGQGPQFIFQYYREEENGRGNFPPRFSGLQFPNYSSELNVNALELDDSALYLCASSPTGNRAKNIQYFGAGTRLSVL.

The chain uses TRBV24-1 and TRBJ2-1; 11 nucleotides align to TRBD2. V shed 4 bases and J 6 bases; nucleotides not matched to a gene: 13. The CDR3 consists of 18 residues. CDR1 KGHDR and CDR2 SFDVKD come from the germline V gene. This CDR3 is CATSDYAGASGRPNEQFF. The CDR3 region has the DNA TGTGCCACCAGTGACTATGCGGGGGCTAGCGGGAGGCCCAATGAGCAGTTCTTC.

This chain links TRBV18 with TRBJ2-7; 11 bases agree with TRBD2. The CDR3 runs to 15 residues. Germline CDR1 reads KGHSH; CDR2 reads LQKENI. V lost 3 bases and J lost 3; bases outside the gene matches: 4. CDR3 region: CASSPLGLAVYEQYF. The DNA for the CDR3 is TGTGCCAGCTCACCGTTGGGACTAGCGGTCTACGAGCAGTACTTC.

This clone was detected many times. The chain employs TRBV7-8 and TRBJ1-2, with 8 bases matching TRBD1. J lost 6 bases, V lost 5 bases, and 8 bases had no gene match. The CDR3 contains 14 residues. CDR1 is SGHVS, CDR2 FQNEAQ, per germline. For the CDR3, the DNA is TGTGCCAGCAGCCGAAGACAGGGGCGAGATGGCTACACCTTC. Residues: CASSRRQGRDGYTF.

The chain joins TRBV9 to TRBJ2-7; TRBD2 matches at 8 bases. V shed 1 base and J 6 bases; nucleotides not matched to a gene: 9. The CDR3 runs to 15 residues. Germline V gene lookup returns CDR1 SGDLS and CDR2 YYNGEE. This chain's CDR3 is CASSVRSGSGTEQYF. For the CDR3, the DNA is TGTGCCAGCAGCGTAAGGAGCGGGAGTGGAACCGAGCAGTACTTC.